This T cell receptor (beta chain) is from a study of OX40 agonist ivuxolimab in advanced cancers. Study-wide background: Three patients showed partial responses: one hepatocellular carcinoma and two cutaneous melanoma cases.

The length of the CDR3 is 16 residues. Per the germline V gene, CDR1 is SGHDN and CDR2 is FVKESK. V gave up 0 bases and J gave up 1 base, with 11 bases separating them. This table comes from immunoSEQ multiplex PCR, and its TCRdb copy is limited to in-frame clones, with some not included. Here the sample spans 77,000 or so clones, roughly 86% being singletons. Drawing of blood for sampling happened at baseline, at cycle 4 day 1, and at cycle 7 day 1. The sample in question was CD4+ or CD8+ T cells sorted from blood, obtained in a trial of the OX40 agonist ivuxolimab. The sequence was collected from an adult with an advanced solid tumor such as melanoma, head and neck, liver or kidney cancer. This chain links TRBV14 with TRBJ2-3; D tentatively fits TRBD1 or TRBD2 (5 bases each). The chain's CDR3 is CASSQDWGIGTDTQYF. The CDR3 region has the DNA TGTGCCAGCAGCCAAGATTGGGGGATCGGCACAGATACGCAGTATTTT.